The rows below give T cell receptor beta chains drawn from one sample of a study of cytomegalovirus exposure and HLA in healthy donors. The table came from immunoSEQ multiplex PCR; TCRdb's copy has only in-frame clones and leaves some out. The sample includes roughly 180,000 clones, around four fifths seen only once; the top ten take 3.7%. The specimen was PBMCs. Receptors were obtained from a woman in her sixties or seventies in good health and CMV-seropositive. Each CDR3 is given with its conserved first and last residue. The size of a clone is reported for some rows only, either as once, few or many, or as a class for expanded clones.

TRBJ1-5 TRBV14 - CASSLGAKQPQHF
TRBJ2-2 TRBV2 - CAVRGTKNTGELFF
TRBJ2-1 TRBV30 - CAWSSFGHNEQFF
TRBJ2-2 TRBV5-1 few CASSLSGITGELFF
TRBJ2-1 TRBV2 - CASLLTASLFNEQFF
TRBJ2-3 TRBV30 - CAWRPLTSGRRTDTQYF
TRBJ1-1 TRBV19 - CASHTAGTVNTEAFF
TRBJ2-5 TRBV7-2 - CASSFGGGTETQYF
TRBJ2-7 TRBV13 - CASSLLRTATRSYEQYF
TRBJ2-7 TRBV12-2 - CASRLVGQGPLFYEQYF
TRBJ2-7 TRBV18 - CASSPGSYEQYF
TRBJ1-4 TRBV10-3 - CAIRGEGEKLFF
TRBJ1-1 TRBV2 - CASSEGGSTEAFF
TRBJ2-5 TRBV30 - CAWPTAGGLEPETQYF
TRBJ1-2 TRBV19 once CASSGTDGYTF
TRBJ2-3 TRBV6-1 - CASSEWQGEDTQYF
TRBJ1-2 TRBV6-1 few CASRSQGVDYGYTF
TRBJ2-5 TRBV6-5 once CASSYSRGTGETQYF
TRBJ2-7 TRBV7-2 - CASSLAREPPYEQYF
TRBJ2-1 TRBV5-1 once CASSLAGLAGGPGQFF
TRBJ2-4 TRBV10-1 once CASIPGTAEAKNIQYF
TRBJ1-5 TRBV28 few CASSFMGRYQPQHF
TRBJ2-2 TRBV6-6 few CASSRDLISGELFF
TRBJ2-5 TRBV14 once CASSQDKAGGMETQYF
TRBJ1-2 TRBV7-9 - CASRMTGSNYGYTF
TRBJ2-4 TRBV19 few CASSIIGGTNIQYF
TRBJ1-3 TRBV11-2 - CASSSIGQFGNTIYF
TRBJ2-3 TRBV5-1 - CASSSAGGPGDTQYF
TRBJ1-1 TRBV19 - CASSHSAQGYTEAFF
TRBJ1-2 TRBV19 - CASSLLQGHYGYTF
TRBJ1-1 TRBV6-1 - CASIPISRGLTEAFF
TRBJ2-1 TRBV6-5 - CASSYGLAGSNEQFF
TRBJ2-7 TRBV9 few CASSFGLGSGEQYF
TRBJ1-4 TRBV5-1 - CASSPTAATNEKLFF
TRBJ2-5 TRBV5-1 - CASSRDRGRGEETQYF
TRBJ2-7 TRBV29-1 - CSVVVSSYEQYF
TRBJ2-6 TRBV11-2 - CASSPTGAGANVLTF
TRBJ1-4 TRBV2 - CASRRGSTNEKLFF
TRBJ2-6 TRBV5-1 - CASSESTGANVLTF
TRBJ2-1 TRBV5-1 - CASSLAGGGDEQFF
TRBJ2-5 TRBV7-9 - CASTFGGAGGETQYF
TRBJ1-1 TRBV29-1 - CSVKGLGRTEAFF
TRBJ2-4 TRBV19 once CASSRQGRTKNSQYF
TRBJ2-5 TRBV6-1 - CATSGLAEETQYF
TRBJ2-3 TRBV5-1 - CASSPPGLAGTDTQYF
TRBJ1-1 TRBV19 - CASKSSGNTEAFF
TRBJ2-2 TRBV28 - CASSTGLALNTGELFF
TRBJ2-4 TRBV7-2 - CASSLRQQLAKNIQYF
TRBJ1-5 TRBV30 - CAWASGANNQPQHF
- TRBV30 - CAWSRTGGAEQYF
TRBJ2-2 TRBV9 - CATTPGLEGGELFF